This T cell receptor (beta chain) was found in a study of blood T cell repertoires in COVID-19. Across the study: Material from acute and convalescent COVID-19 was sourced from the United States, Italy and Spain. T cells, B-cell-depleted T cells, or PBMCs supplied cDNA or gDNA.

The authors' processing: It was from reference gene primer amplification that nucleated cell counts were estimated. Profiling relied on immunoSEQ multiplex PCR, and the TCRdb table lists in-frame clones only, not all of them. V, J and clone size are taken as reported in that table, and D and trimming were inferred from the DNA itself. Of about 160,000 clones in the sample, 76% were seen once. The V and J ends lost 6 bases and 4 bases, in that order; junction bases with no gene match: 0. CDR3 length: 13 amino acids. Germline CDR1 reads MDHEN; CDR2 reads SYDVKM. This chain uses TRBV28 with TRBJ2-3; 11 bases are shared with TRBD2. The sample was peripheral blood. The TCR sequence derives from a woman aged 80 or older with acute or convalescent COVID-19. The CDR3 DNA reads TGTGCCAGCAGACTAGCGGGGGCAGATACGCAGTATTTT. Its protein is CASRLAGADTQYF.